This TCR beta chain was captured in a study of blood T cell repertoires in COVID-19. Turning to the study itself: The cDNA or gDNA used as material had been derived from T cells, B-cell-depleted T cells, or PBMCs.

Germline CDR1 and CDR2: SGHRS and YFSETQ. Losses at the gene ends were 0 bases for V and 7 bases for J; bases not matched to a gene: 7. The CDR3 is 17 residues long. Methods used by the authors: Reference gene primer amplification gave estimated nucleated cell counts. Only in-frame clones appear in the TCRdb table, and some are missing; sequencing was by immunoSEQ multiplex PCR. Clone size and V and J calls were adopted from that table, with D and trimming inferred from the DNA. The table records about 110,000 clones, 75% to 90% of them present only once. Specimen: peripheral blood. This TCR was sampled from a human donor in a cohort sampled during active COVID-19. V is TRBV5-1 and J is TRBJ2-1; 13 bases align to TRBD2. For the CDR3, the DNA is TGCGCCAGCAGCTTGGCCGGACTAGCGGGAGCGCTGAATGAGCAGTTCTTC. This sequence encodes CASSLAGLAGALNEQFF.